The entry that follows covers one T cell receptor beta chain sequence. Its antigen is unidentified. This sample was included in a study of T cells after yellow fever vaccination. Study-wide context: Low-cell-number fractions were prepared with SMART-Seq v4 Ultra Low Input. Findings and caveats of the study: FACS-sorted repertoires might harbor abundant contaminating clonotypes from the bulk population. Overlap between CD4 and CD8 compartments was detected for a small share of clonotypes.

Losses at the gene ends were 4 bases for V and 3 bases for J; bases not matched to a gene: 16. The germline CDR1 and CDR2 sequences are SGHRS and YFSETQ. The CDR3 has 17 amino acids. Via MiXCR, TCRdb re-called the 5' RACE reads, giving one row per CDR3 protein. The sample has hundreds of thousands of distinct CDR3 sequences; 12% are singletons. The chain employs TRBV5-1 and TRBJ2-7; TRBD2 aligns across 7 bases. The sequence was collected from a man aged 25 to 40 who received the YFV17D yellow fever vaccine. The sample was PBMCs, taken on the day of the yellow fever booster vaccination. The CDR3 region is CASSAPKGRENLYEQYF. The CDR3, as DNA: TGCGCCAGCAGCGCCCCCAAGGGGCGGGAGAATCTCTACGAGCAGTACTTC.